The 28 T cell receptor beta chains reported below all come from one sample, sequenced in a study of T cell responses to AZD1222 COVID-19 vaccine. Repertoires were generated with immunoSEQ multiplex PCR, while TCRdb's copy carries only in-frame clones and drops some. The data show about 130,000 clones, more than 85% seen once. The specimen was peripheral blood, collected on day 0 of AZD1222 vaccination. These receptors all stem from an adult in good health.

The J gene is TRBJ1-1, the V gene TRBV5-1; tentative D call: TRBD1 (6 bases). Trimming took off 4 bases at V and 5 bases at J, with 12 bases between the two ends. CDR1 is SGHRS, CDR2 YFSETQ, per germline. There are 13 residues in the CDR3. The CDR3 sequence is CASSEWTETEAFF. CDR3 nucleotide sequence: TGCGCCAGCAGCGAGTGGACAGAGACTGAAGCTTTCTTT. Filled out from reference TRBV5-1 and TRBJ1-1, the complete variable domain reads KAGVTQTPRYLIKTRGQQVTLSCSPISGHRSVSWYQQTPGQGLQFLFEYFSETQRNKGNFPGRFSGRQFSNSRSEMNVSTLELGDSALYLCASSEWTETEAFFGQGTRLTVV.

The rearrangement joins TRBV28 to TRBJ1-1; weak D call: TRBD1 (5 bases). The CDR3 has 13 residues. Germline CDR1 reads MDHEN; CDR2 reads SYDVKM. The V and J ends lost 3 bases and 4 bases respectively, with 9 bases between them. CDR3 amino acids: CASSLGESTEAFF. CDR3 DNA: TGTGCCAGCAGTTTGGGGGAATCCACTGAAGCTTTCTTT.

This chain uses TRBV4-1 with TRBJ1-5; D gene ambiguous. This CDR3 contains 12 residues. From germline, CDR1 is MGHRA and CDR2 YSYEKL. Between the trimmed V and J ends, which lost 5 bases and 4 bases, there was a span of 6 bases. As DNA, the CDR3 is TGCGCCAGCAGCGACCCAAATCAGCCCCAGCATTTT. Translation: CASSDPNQPQHF.

The CDR3 sequence: CASSRGPFNEKLFF. The CDR3 region has the DNA TGTGCCAGCAGTCGGGGCCCGTTCAATGAAAAACTGTTTTTT. The rearrangement joins TRBV2 to TRBJ1-4; tentatively, D is TRBD1 (5 bases). The length of the CDR3 is 14 residues. Trimming stripped 5 bases from V and 5 bases from J, with 12 bases between. Germline V gene sequence: CDR1 SNHLY, CDR2 FYNNEI.

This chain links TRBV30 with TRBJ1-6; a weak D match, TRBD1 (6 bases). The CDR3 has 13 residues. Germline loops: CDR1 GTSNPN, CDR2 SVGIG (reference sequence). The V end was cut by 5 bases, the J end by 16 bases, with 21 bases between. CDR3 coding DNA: TGTGCCTGGTCAAGCGGACAGCCCCTATTACTCCACTTT. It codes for CAWSSGQPLLLHF. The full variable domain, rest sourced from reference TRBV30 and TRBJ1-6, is SQTIHQWPATLVQPVGSPLSLECTVEGTSNPNLYWYRQAAGRGLQLLFYSVGIGQISSEVPQNLSASRPQDRQFILSSKKLLLSDSGFYLCAWSSGQPLLLHFGNGTRLTVT.

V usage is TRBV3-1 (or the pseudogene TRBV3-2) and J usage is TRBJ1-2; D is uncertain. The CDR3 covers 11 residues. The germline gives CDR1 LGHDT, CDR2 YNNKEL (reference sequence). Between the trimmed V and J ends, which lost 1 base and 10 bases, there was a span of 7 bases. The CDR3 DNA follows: TGTGCCAGCAGCCAAGGACTGGACTACACCTTC. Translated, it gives CASSQGLDYTF.

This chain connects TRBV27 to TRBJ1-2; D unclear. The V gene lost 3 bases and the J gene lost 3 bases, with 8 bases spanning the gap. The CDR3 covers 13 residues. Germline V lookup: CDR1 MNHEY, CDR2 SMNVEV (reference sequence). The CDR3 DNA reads TGTGCCAGCAGTTTTCGTAGCGACTATGGCTACACCTTC. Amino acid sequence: CASSFRSDYGYTF.

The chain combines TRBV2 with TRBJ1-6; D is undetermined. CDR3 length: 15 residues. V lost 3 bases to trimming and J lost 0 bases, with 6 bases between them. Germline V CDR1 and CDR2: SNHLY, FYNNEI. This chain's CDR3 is CASSESSSYNSPLHF. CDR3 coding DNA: TGTGCCAGCAGTGAGTCCAGCTCCTATAATTCACCCCTCCACTTT.

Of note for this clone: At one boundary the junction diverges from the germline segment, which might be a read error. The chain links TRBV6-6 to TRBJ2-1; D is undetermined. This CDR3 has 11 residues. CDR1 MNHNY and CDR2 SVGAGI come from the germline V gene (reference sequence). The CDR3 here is CATASNNEQFF. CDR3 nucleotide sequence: TGTGCCACTGCCTCCAACAATGAGCAGTTCTTC.

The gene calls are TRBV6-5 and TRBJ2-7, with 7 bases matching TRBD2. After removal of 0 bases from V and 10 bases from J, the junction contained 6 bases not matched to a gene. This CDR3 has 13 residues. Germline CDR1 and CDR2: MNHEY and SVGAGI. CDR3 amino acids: CASSYSAGRAQYF. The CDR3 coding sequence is TGTGCCAGCAGTTACTCAGCAGGGAGGGCACAGTACTTC.

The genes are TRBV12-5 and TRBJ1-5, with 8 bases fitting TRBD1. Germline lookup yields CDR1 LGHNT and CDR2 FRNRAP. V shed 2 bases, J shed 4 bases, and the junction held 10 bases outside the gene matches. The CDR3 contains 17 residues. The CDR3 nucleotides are TGTGCTAGTGGTTTGTCACCCGGACAGGGCCTAAATCAGCCCCAGCATTTT. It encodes CASGLSPGQGLNQPQHF.

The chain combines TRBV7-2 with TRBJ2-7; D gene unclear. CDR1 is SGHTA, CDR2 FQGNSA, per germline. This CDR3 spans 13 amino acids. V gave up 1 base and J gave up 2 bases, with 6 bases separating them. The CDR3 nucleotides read TGTGCCAGCAGCTTAGACAGTACCTACGAGCAGTACTTC. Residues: CASSLDSTYEQYF. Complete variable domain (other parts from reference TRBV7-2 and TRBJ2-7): GAGVSQSPSNKVTEKGKDVELRCDPISGHTALYWYRQSLGQGLEFLIYFQGNSAPDKSGLPSDRFSAERTGGSVSTLTIQRTQQEDSAVYLCASSLDSTYEQYFGPGTRLTVT.

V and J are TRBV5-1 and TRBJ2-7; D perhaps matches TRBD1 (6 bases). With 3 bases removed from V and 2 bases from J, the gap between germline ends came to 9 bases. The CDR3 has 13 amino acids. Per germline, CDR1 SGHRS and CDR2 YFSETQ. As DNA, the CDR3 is TGCGCCAGCAGCTCACAGGGAGCCTACGAGCAGTACTTC. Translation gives CASSSQGAYEQYF.

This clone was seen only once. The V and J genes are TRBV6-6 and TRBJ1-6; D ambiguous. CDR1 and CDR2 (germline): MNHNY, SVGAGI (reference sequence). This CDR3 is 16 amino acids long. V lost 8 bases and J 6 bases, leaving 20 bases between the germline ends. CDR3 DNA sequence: TGTGCCAGCCGACCCAATATAGCCACTAGTAATTCACCCCTCCACTTT. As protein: CASRPNIATSNSPLHF.

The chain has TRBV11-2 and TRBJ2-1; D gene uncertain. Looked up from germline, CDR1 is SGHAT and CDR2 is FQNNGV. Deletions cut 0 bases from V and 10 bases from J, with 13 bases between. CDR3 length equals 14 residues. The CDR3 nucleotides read TGTGCCAGCAGCTTAGATCTATGGACGCGAGAGCAGTTCTTC. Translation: CASSLDLWTREQFF.

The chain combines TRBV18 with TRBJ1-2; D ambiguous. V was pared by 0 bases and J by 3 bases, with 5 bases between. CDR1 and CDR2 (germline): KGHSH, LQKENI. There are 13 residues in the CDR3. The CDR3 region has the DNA TGTGCCAGCTCACCACCCTCTGACTATGGCTACACCTTC. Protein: CASSPPSDYGYTF.

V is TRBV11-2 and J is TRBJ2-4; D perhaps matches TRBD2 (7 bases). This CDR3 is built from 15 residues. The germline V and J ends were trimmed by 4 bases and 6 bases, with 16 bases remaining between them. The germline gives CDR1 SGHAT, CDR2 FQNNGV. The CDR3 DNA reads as TGTGCCAGCAGCTCGGTGGGGGGGCCGATAAACATTCAGTACTTC. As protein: CASSSVGGPINIQYF.

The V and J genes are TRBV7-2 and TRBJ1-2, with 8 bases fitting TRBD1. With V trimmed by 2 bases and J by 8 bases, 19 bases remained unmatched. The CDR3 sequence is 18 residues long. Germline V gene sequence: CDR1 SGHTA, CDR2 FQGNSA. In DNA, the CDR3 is TGTGCCAGCAGCTTAAGTTCGGGACAGGTCTCCCCCTTGGGGGGCTACACCTTC. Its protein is CASSLSSGQVSPLGGYTF.

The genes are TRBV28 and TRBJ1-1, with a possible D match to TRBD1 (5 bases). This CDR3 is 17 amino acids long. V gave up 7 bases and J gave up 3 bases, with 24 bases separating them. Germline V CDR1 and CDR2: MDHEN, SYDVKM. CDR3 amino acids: CASNGRLDGGRDTEAFF. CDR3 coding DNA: TGTGCCAGCAACGGACGGCTGGACGGGGGTCGGGACACTGAAGCTTTCTTT.

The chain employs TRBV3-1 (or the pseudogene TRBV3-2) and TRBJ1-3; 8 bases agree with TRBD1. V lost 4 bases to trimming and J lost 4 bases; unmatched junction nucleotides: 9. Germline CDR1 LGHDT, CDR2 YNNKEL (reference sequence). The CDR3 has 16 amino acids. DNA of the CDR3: TGTGCCAGCAGCCCACAGGGGGTATCGTGGGGAAACACCATATATTTT. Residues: CASSPQGVSWGNTIYF.

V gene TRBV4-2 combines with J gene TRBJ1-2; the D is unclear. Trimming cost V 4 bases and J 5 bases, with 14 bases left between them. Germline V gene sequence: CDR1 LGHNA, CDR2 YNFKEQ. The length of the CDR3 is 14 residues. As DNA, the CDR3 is TGTGCCAGCAGCCGTTACGATGTAAGTTATGGCTACACCTTC. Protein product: CASSRYDVSYGYTF.

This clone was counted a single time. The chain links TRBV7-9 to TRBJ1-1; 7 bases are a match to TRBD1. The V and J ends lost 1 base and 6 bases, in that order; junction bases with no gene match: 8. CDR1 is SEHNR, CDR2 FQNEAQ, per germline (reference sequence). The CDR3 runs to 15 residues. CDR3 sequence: CASSLGRGQEAEAFF. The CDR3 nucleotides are TGTGCCAGCAGCTTAGGTCGCGGACAGGAGGCTGAAGCTTTCTTT.

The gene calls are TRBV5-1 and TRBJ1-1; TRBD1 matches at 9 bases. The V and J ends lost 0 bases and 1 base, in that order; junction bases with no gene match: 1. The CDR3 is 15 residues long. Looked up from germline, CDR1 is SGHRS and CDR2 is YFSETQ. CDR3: CASSLAGQGNTEAFF. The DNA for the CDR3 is TGCGCCAGCAGCTTGGCGGGACAGGGGAACACTGAAGCTTTCTTT. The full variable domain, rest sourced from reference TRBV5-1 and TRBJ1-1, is KAGVTQTPRYLIKTRGQQVTLSCSPISGHRSVSWYQQTPGQGLQFLFEYFSETQRNKGNFPGRFSGRQFSNSRSEMNVSTLELGDSALYLCASSLAGQGNTEAFFGQGTRLTVV.

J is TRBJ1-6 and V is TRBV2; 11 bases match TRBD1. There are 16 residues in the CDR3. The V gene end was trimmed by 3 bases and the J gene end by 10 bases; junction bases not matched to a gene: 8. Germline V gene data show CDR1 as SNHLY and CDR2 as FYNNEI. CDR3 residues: CASSDGQGAGLSPLHF. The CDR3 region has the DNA TGTGCCAGCAGTGATGGACAGGGGGCAGGGTTGTCACCCCTCCACTTT.

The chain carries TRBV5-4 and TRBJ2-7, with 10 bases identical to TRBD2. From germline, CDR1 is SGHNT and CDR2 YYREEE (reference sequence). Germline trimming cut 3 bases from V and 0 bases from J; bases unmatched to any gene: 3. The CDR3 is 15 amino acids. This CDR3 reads CASSSSGGSSYEQYF. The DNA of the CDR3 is TGTGCCAGCAGCTCTAGCGGGGGAAGCTCCTACGAGCAGTACTTC.

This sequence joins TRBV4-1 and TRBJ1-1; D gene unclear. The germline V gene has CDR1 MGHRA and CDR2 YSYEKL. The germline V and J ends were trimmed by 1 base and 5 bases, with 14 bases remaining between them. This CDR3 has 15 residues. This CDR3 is CASSQGPRTGTEAFF. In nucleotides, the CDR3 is TGCGCCAGCAGCCAAGGACCCAGGACGGGGACTGAAGCTTTCTTT.

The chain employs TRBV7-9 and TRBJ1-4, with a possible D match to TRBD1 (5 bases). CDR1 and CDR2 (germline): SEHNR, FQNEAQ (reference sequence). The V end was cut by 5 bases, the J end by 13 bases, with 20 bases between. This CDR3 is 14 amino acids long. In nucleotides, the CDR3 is TGTGCCAGCAGCCCCCGAAACGATGTTGGGGGACTGTTTTTT. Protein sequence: CASSPRNDVGGLFF. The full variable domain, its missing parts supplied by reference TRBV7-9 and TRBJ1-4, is DTGVSQNPRHKITKRGQNVTFRCDPISEHNRLYWYRQTLGQGPEFLTYFQNEAQLEKSRLLSDRFSAERPKGSFSTLEIQRTEQGDSAMYLCASSPRNDVGGLFFGSGTQLSVL.

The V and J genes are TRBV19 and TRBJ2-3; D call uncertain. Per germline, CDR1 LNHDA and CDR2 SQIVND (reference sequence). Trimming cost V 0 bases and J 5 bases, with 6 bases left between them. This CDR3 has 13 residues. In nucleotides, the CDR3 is TGTGCCAGTAGTATAGATCGTCGAGATACGCAGTATTTT. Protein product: CASSIDRRDTQYF.